One and the same sample provided the 26 T cell receptor beta chains below, sequenced in a study of cytomegalovirus exposure and HLA in healthy donors. Both 60 Vbeta primers and 13 Jbeta primers went into the PCR. The method was immunoSEQ multiplex PCR; TCRdb's version includes in-frame clones alone and lacks a portion of them. Of under 200,000 clones listed, roughly 75% were seen once; the top ten hold 4% to 5.5%. The sample comprised PBMCs. These receptors all stem from a male donor in good health and CMV-seronegative.

This chain uses TRBV7-9 with TRBJ1-2; D is unclear. V shed 1 base and J shed 7 bases, with 10 bases lying between them. This CDR3 contains 13 residues. CDR1 SEHNR and CDR2 FQNEAQ come from the germline V gene (reference sequence). The CDR3: CASSLVGSLGYTF. The DNA of the CDR3 is TGTGCCAGCAGCTTAGTGGGCAGTCTTGGCTACACCTTC.

This CDR3 is CASSEYWALSSYNEQFF. CDR3 nucleotides: TGTGCCAGCAGTGAATATTGGGCCTTAAGCTCCTACAATGAGCAGTTCTTC. This sequence joins TRBV6-1 and TRBJ2-1; no clear D gene. The V gene's germline CDR1 is MNHNS and CDR2 SASEGT. CDR3 length: 17 residues. The ends were cut back, 2 bases at V and 0 bases at J, with 14 bases in the middle.

In this sample, this clone turned up once. The chain combines TRBV7-9 with TRBJ2-7; D is unresolved. Per germline, CDR1 SEHNR and CDR2 FQNEAQ (reference sequence). This CDR3 spans 11 amino acids. Trimming cost V 5 bases and J 4 bases, with 6 bases left between them. The CDR3 loop is CASSPAYEQYF. The DNA for the CDR3 is TGTGCCAGCAGCCCCGCGTACGAGCAGTACTTC. Looking up the rest from reference TRBV7-9 and TRBJ2-7 gives the full variable domain: DTGVSQNPRHKITKRGQNVTFRCDPISEHNRLYWYRQTLGQGPEFLTYFQNEAQLEKSRLLSDRFSAERPKGSFSTLEIQRTEQGDSAMYLCASSPAYEQYFGPGTRLTVT.

The chain links TRBV13 to TRBJ1-4, with 10 bases fitting TRBD1. J lost 4 bases, V lost 4 bases, and 3 bases had no gene match. The CDR3 is 15 residues long. Germline V gene lookup returns CDR1 PRHDT and CDR2 FYEKMQ (reference sequence). The CDR3 DNA is TGTGCCAGCAGCTCGGGACAGGGGCTTAATGAAAAACTGTTTTTT. It is translated as CASSSGQGLNEKLFF.

The chain couples TRBV28 to TRBJ1-5; D uncertain. CDR3 length: 16 residues. Trimming took off 1 base at V and 0 bases at J, with 10 bases between the two ends. Germline V lookup: CDR1 MDHEN, CDR2 SYDVKM. The CDR3 coding sequence is TGTGCCAGCAGTTTATCCCACGGTTATAGCAATCAGCCCCAGCATTTT. It is translated as CASSLSHGYSNQPQHF.

This chain joins TRBV13 and TRBJ2-1; TRBD1 agrees at 7 bases. The CDR3 length is 19 residues. Per germline, CDR1 PRHDT and CDR2 FYEKMQ (reference sequence). Trimming removed 5 bases from V and 0 bases from J; junction bases left unmatched: 16. CDR3 sequence (DNA): TGTGCCAGCAGCCCGCGTCCCTTTATACAGGGGCGCTCCTACAATGAGCAGTTCTTC. Amino acid sequence: CASSPRPFIQGRSYNEQFF.

This clone was seen once. The chain combines TRBV6-1 with TRBJ2-2; the match to TRBD2 covers 15 bases. The V gene end was trimmed by 4 bases and the J gene end by 5 bases; junction bases not matched to a gene: 5. This CDR3 spans 17 amino acids. Per germline, CDR1 MNHNS and CDR2 SASEGT. CDR3 loop: CASSVPGLAGGTGELFF. The CDR3 DNA follows: TGTGCCAGCAGTGTACCGGGACTAGCGGGAGGTACCGGGGAGCTGTTTTTT.

The rearrangement links TRBV5-6 to TRBJ2-5; 12 bases are a match to TRBD2. There are 14 residues in the CDR3. Looked up from germline, CDR1 is SGHDT and CDR2 is YYEEEE. V trimming: 0 bases; J trimming: 7 bases; junction bases outside the gene matches: 1. CDR3 region: CASSLGLAGVTQYF. As DNA, the CDR3 is TGTGCCAGCAGCTTGGGACTAGCGGGGGTGACCCAGTACTTC.

The J gene is TRBJ2-1, the V gene TRBV20-1; TRBD1 is a possible D gene (5 bases). Germline V gene data show CDR1 as DFQATT and CDR2 as SNEGSKA (reference sequence). V was trimmed by 6 bases and J by 9 bases, leaving 12 bases between them. The CDR3 is made up of 11 amino acids. DNA of the CDR3: TGCAGTGCCACAGGTAACCGTGAGCAGTTCTTC. This sequence encodes CSATGNREQFF.

This clone came up a few times. The chain employs TRBV9 and TRBJ1-2; 11 positions agree with TRBD1. Germline CDR1 is SGDLS and CDR2 is YYNGEE. With V trimmed by 7 bases and J by 3 bases, 2 bases remained unmatched. The CDR3 has 13 amino acids. CDR3 DNA: TGTGCCAGCGGACAGGGGGCATACTATGGCTACACCTTC. It translates to CASGQGAYYGYTF.

The V gene is TRBV12-5, the J gene TRBJ1-1, with TRBD1 matching 9 bases. Trimming took 6 bases from V and 1 from J; bases not matched to a gene: 3. The CDR3 loop spans 14 amino acids. Germline V gene data show CDR1 as LGHNT and CDR2 as FRNRAP. Written as DNA, the CDR3 is TGTGCTAGTGGAACGGGACAGGGGAACACTGAAGCTTTCTTT. This sequence encodes CASGTGQGNTEAFF.

The table lists this clone with a count of one. The chain has TRBV6-5 and TRBJ2-5, with TRBD2 matching over 8 bases. Per the germline V gene, CDR1 is MNHEY and CDR2 is SVGAGI. The ends lost 6 bases at V and 5 bases at J; junction bases unmatched: 11. The CDR3 is 15 amino acids. The DNA of the CDR3 is TGTGCCAGCAGCCGGCAGCGGGGGTTGGGGGAGACCCAGTACTTC. The encoded protein is CASSRQRGLGETQYF.

The chain has TRBV5-1 and TRBJ2-3; 8 bases fit TRBD2. This CDR3 comprises 14 residues. Trimming removed 7 bases from V and 3 bases from J; junction bases left unmatched: 7. CDR1 and CDR2 from the germline V gene are SGHRS and YFSETQ. In nucleotides, the CDR3 is TGCGCCAGCCACGGGGGGGAGATGACAGATACGCAGTATTTT. It encodes CASHGGEMTDTQYF.

The count of this clone is one. This chain joins TRBV29-1 and TRBJ1-1, with D unresolved. The CDR3 length is 14 residues. Germline V gene sequence: CDR1 SQVTM, CDR2 ANQGSEA. V was trimmed by 2 bases and J by 4 bases, leaving 14 bases between them. For the CDR3, the DNA is TGCAGCGTTGAACGAGGGAGGATGGGCACTGAAGCTTTCTTT. Its protein product is CSVERGRMGTEAFF.

This rearrangement joins TRBV7-2 to TRBJ1-5, with D hard to call. With 1 base removed from V and 2 bases from J, the gap between germline ends came to 6 bases. The CDR3 contains 14 residues. Germline-derived CDR1 and CDR2 are SGHTA and FQGNSA. The CDR3 nucleotides read TGTGCCAGCAGCTTAGAGGCGGGCAATCAGCCCCAGCATTTT. The encoded protein is CASSLEAGNQPQHF.

The V gene is TRBV11-2, the J gene TRBJ2-7; no clear D gene. V shed 0 bases and J shed 2 bases, with 8 bases lying between them. Germline values: CDR1 SGHAT, CDR2 FQNNGV. The CDR3 consists of 14 residues. The CDR3 loop reads CASSLDRQAYEQYF. The CDR3 bases are TGTGCCAGCAGCTTAGATCGGCAGGCCTACGAGCAGTACTTC.

This clone was detected a few times. The V gene is TRBV19, the J gene TRBJ2-1; a possible D gene is TRBD2 (6 bases). The CDR3 extends over 12 amino acids. Per germline, CDR1 LNHDA and CDR2 SQIVND (reference sequence). Trimming took 11 bases from V and 4 from J, leaving 12 bases between them. The CDR3 is CAVAASYNEQFF. In nucleotides, the CDR3 is TGTGCCGTAGCGGCGAGTTACAATGAGCAGTTCTTC.

V usage is TRBV4-1 and J usage is TRBJ1-2; 8 bases are a match to TRBD1. Looked up from germline, CDR1 is MGHRA and CDR2 is YSYEKL. The CDR3 contains 19 residues. Trimming removed 6 bases from V and 2 bases from J; junction bases left unmatched: 20. CDR3: CASRRLFAGGQGVNYGYTF. DNA of the CDR3: TGCGCCAGCAGACGCCTTTTTGCAGGGGGCCAAGGAGTGAACTATGGCTACACCTTC.

This clone appeared a few times. The chain carries TRBV28 and TRBJ1-5, with TRBD1 matching over 10 bases. The CDR3 is made up of 16 amino acids. Germline values: CDR1 MDHEN, CDR2 SYDVKM. In DNA form, the CDR3 reads TGTGTTGTGGGGACAGGGGCTTCCCGGGGCAATCAGCCCCAGCATTTT. Amino acids: CVVGTGASRGNQPQHF.

The table lists this clone with a few counts. This chain connects TRBV28 to TRBJ2-7, with a weak D call TRBD2 (6 bases). Per the germline V gene, CDR1 is MDHEN and CDR2 is SYDVKM. CDR3 length equals 15 residues. V gave up 3 bases and J gave up 0 bases, with 12 bases separating them. The CDR3 region is CASSFTGVSSYEQYF. The CDR3 DNA follows: TGTGCCAGCAGTTTTACGGGGGTCAGCTCCTACGAGCAGTACTTC.

This chain uses TRBV7-2 with TRBJ2-3, with D perhaps TRBD1 (6 bases). The germline V gene has CDR1 SGHTA and CDR2 FQGNSA. This CDR3 has 15 residues. Trimming took 2 bases from V and 5 from J, leaving 14 bases between them. The CDR3: CASSLMGQTGDTQYF. CDR3 in DNA: TGTGCCAGCAGCTTAATGGGACAAACAGGAGATACGCAGTATTTT.

This chain joins TRBV28 and TRBJ2-4, with 9 bases lining up with TRBD2. The V segment lost 6 bases and the J segment 10 bases; nucleotides outside the gene matches: 13. The CDR3 runs 15 residues. The germline CDR1 and CDR2 sequences are MDHEN and SYDVKM. The CDR3 here is CASSLGGAGGPIQYF. Written as DNA, the CDR3 is TGTGCCAGCAGCCTCGGGGGGGCGGGAGGGCCTATTCAGTACTTC.

The CDR3 loop reads CASGSGSPLGGAFF. The CDR3, as DNA: TGTGCCAGCGGTTCAGGGTCTCCTTTAGGTGGAGCTTTCTTT. V is TRBV6-5 and J is TRBJ1-1; D might be TRBD1 (5 bases). The CDR3 runs 14 residues. V lost 8 bases and J 10 bases, leaving 23 bases between the germline ends. Germline CDR1 reads MNHEY; CDR2 reads SVGAGI.

This clone is a singleton in its sample. The CDR3 coding sequence is TGTGCCAGCTCATTAGCGGGGGTAACTGAAGCTTTCTTT. It encodes CASSLAGVTEAFF. The V gene is TRBV18, the J gene TRBJ1-1; the D gene is possibly TRBD1 (5 bases). The V gene's germline CDR1 is KGHSH and CDR2 LQKENI. Trimming left V 5 bases short and J 5 bases short, with 12 bases between. The CDR3 sequence is 13 residues long.

This clone was seen a handful of times. The chain uses TRBV6-1 and TRBJ2-3, with unresolved D. V was shortened by 5 bases and J by 3 bases, with 3 bases between the two germline ends. The V gene's germline CDR1 is MNHNS and CDR2 SASEGT. This CDR3 is built from 11 residues. CDR3 sequence: CASSLTDTQYF. CDR3 nucleotide sequence: TGTGCCAGCAGTCTTACAGATACGCAGTATTTT.

The chain joins TRBV5-1 to TRBJ2-7, with D tentatively TRBD2 (5 bases). Per the germline V gene, CDR1 is SGHRS and CDR2 is YFSETQ. Trimming pared 0 bases from V and 3 bases from J, leaving 13 bases between. This CDR3 is built from 15 residues. The CDR3 nucleotides read TGCGCCAGCAGCTTGGGTGGTGGAGGAGTCTACGAGCAGTACTTC. Its protein product is CASSLGGGGVYEQYF. The whole variable domain, remainder taken from reference TRBV5-1 and TRBJ2-7, is KAGVTQTPRYLIKTRGQQVTLSCSPISGHRSVSWYQQTPGQGLQFLFEYFSETQRNKGNFPGRFSGRQFSNSRSEMNVSTLELGDSALYLCASSLGGGGVYEQYFGPGTRLTVT.